Sequencing of this TCR beta chain was carried out in a study of shared clonotypes between healthy human individuals. Data came from immunoSEQ multiplex PCR; TCRdb stores just in-frame clones and leaves some out. Altogether 1,500,000 or so clones are present, roughly 97% being singletons, with the ten largest covering more than 0.9%. V was clipped by 6 bases and J by 6 bases; unmatched bases: 12. Germline values: CDR1 SGHRS, CDR2 YFSETQ. CDR3 length: 14 amino acids. The TCR comes from a man aged 25-45 years in good health. The sequenced material came from naive CD4+ T cells sorted from blood. Documented subset: CD45RA+ positively selected. The chain has TRBV5-1 and TRBJ2-7; 7 bases agree with TRBD1. CDR3 coding DNA: TGCGCCAGCAACCAGGGGGACCTTGCTCGCGAGCAGTACTTC. Translated: CASNQGDLAREQYF.